These 21 T cell receptor beta chains originate from one sample sequenced in a study of vaccination and CD4 T cells after COVID-19. Regarding treatment: 10-day PBMC culture with coronavirus spike peptide pools or control peptides (ViraFEST assay). Sequencing of DNA taken from cultured CD4+ T cells relied on the Oncomine TCR Beta short-read assay. MiXCR, run by TCRdb on the PCR reads, gives a single entry per CDR3 protein. The table records about 18,000 distinct CDR3 sequences, around 50% of them present only once. The antigens of these receptors remain unknown. Sequences were obtained from CD4+ T cells from blood, cultured in vitro. The receptors were sampled from a human donor who had recovered from COVID-19.

This clonotype was recorded a few times. The V call is TRBV11-3, the J call TRBJ2-7; no reliable D call. V was clipped by 0 bases and J by 3 bases, with 3 bases between them. CDR3 length: 12 residues. CDR1 is SGHNT, CDR2 YENEEA, per germline. CDR3: CASSLDRYEQYF. Written as DNA, the CDR3 is TGTGCCAGCAGCTTAGATCGCTACGAGCAGTACTTC.

The genes are TRBV19 and TRBJ1-1; D is unresolved. The V gene's germline CDR1 is LNHDA and CDR2 SQIVND (reference sequence). The CDR3 runs to 11 residues. Deletions cut 6 bases from V and 7 bases from J, with 9 bases between. The CDR3 coding sequence is TGTGCCAGTAGGACCGCCATTGAAGCTTTCTTT. This sequence encodes CASRTAIEAFF.

This chain joins TRBV7-2 and TRBJ1-2, with 9 bases matching TRBD1. The V gene end was trimmed by 1 base and the J gene end by 7 bases; junction bases not matched to a gene: 13. This CDR3 is built from 17 residues. CDR1 and CDR2 (germline): SGHTA, FQGNSA. The DNA of the CDR3 is TGTGCCAGCAGCTTAGAAGTTCTTACAGGGGGCGAGACTGGCTACACCTTC. Its protein is CASSLEVLTGGETGYTF. Using reference TRBV7-2 and TRBJ1-2 for the parts outside the CDR3, the full variable domain is GAGVSQSPSNKVTEKGKDVELRCDPISGHTALYWYRQSLGQGLEFLIYFQGNSAPDKSGLPSDRFSAERTGGSVSTLTIQRTQQEDSAVYLCASSLEVLTGGETGYTFGSGTRLTVV.

The chain has TRBV28 and TRBJ1-5; possibly TRBD1 for D (5 bases). CDR1 and CDR2 from the germline V gene are MDHEN and SYDVKM. V was trimmed by 4 bases and J by 2 bases, leaving 15 bases between them. CDR3 length: 16 residues. This CDR3 reads CASSSSGGNGNQPQHF. CDR3 DNA sequence: TGTGCCAGCAGTTCCTCGGGGGGAAACGGCAATCAGCCCCAGCATTTT.

CDR3 nucleotide sequence: TGTGCTAGTGCCCCGACAACAAACTATGGCTACACCTTC. Encoded protein: CASAPTTNYGYTF. This chain connects TRBV12-5 to TRBJ1-2; no reliable D call. CDR1 is LGHNT, CDR2 FRNRAP, per germline. V was trimmed by 7 bases and J by 2 bases, leaving 11 bases between them. This CDR3 is built from 13 residues.

The rearrangement joins TRBV19 to TRBJ1-5; unclear D gene. Trimming shortened V by 1 base and J by 0 bases, and 7 bases separated the two germline ends. Germline CDR1 reads LNHDA; CDR2 reads SQIVND (reference sequence). This CDR3 is built from 15 residues. The CDR3 loop reads CASSIVDNSNQPQHF. CDR3 nucleotide sequence: TGTGCCAGTAGTATAGTAGATAATAGCAATCAGCCCCAGCATTTT.

The gene calls are TRBV18 and TRBJ2-5, with no clear D. Germline CDR1 reads KGHSH; CDR2 reads LQKENI. The CDR3 length is 13 residues. With 0 bases removed from V and 3 bases from J, the gap between germline ends came to 5 bases. In DNA, the CDR3 is TGTGCCAGCTCACCACCCACAGAAGAGACCCAGTACTTC. Its translation: CASSPPTEETQYF.

This clonotype was seen a few times. The V call is TRBV6-5, the J call TRBJ1-2, with D maybe TRBD1 (5 bases). The germline V and J ends were trimmed by 4 bases and 8 bases, with 17 bases remaining between them. This CDR3 spans 14 amino acids. Per germline, CDR1 MNHEY and CDR2 SVGAGI. CDR3 sequence: CASSSTAGLYGYTF. CDR3 DNA sequence: TGTGCCAGCAGTTCCACCGCAGGGCTCTACGGCTACACCTTC.

The chain links TRBV25-1 to TRBJ1-2, with TRBD1 identical over 7 bases. The CDR3 is 13 residues long. The trim removed 4 bases at V and 8 bases at J, leaving 7 bases unmatched. Germline V gene sequence: CDR1 MGHDK, CDR2 SYGVNS. CDR3 in DNA: TGTGCCAGCAGTGTCACAGGGGTTATCGGCTACACCTTC. Protein sequence: CASSVTGVIGYTF.

This chain connects TRBV11-3 to TRBJ1-1, with D hard to call. In germline, CDR1 is SGHNT, CDR2 YENEEA. The CDR3 length is 11 residues. V dropped 3 bases and J dropped 5 bases, with 4 bases sitting between them. CDR3 protein: CASSLRTEAFF. The CDR3, as DNA: TGTGCCAGCAGCTTGAGAACTGAAGCTTTCTTT.

The genes are TRBV5-1 and TRBJ2-5; 9 positions match TRBD2. The J segment lost 3 bases and the V segment lost 2 bases, leaving 2 bases of the junction unmatched. Germline-derived CDR1 and CDR2 are SGHRS and YFSETQ. The CDR3 sequence is 14 residues long. The CDR3 reads CASSFSGGEETQYF. CDR3 sequence (DNA): TGCGCCAGCAGCTTTAGCGGGGGTGAAGAGACCCAGTACTTC.

The chain employs TRBV5-4 and TRBJ2-5, with 12 bases identical to TRBD2. The germline CDR1 and CDR2 sequences are SGHNT and YYREEE (reference sequence). This CDR3 comprises 15 residues. V trimming: 4 bases; J trimming: 5 bases; junction bases outside the gene matches: 6. The CDR3 DNA follows: TGTGCCAGCAGCAAGACTAGCGGGGGTGGGGAGACCCAGTACTTC. It codes for CASSKTSGGGETQYF. Drawing the rest from reference TRBV5-4 and TRBJ2-5, the complete variable domain is ETGVTQSPTHLIKTRGQQVTLRCSSQSGHNTVSWYQQALGQGPQFIFQYYREEENGRGNFPPRFSGLQFPNYSSELNVNALELDDSALYLCASSKTSGGGETQYFGPGTRLLVL.

This chain links TRBV6-1 with TRBJ1-1; TRBD1 matches at 7 bases. The CDR3 spans 15 residues. V lost 4 bases, J lost 3 bases, and 8 bases stayed unmatched. Germline V gene lookup returns CDR1 MNHNS and CDR2 SASEGT. CDR3 region: CASSGYRGGDTEAFF. The CDR3 DNA reads TGTGCCAGCAGTGGCTACAGGGGCGGGGACACTGAAGCTTTCTTT.

The chain employs TRBV7-8 and TRBJ2-2; D remains unclear. Trimming removed 6 bases at V and 4 bases at J, with 9 bases between. Germline lookup yields CDR1 SGHVS and CDR2 FQNEAQ. This CDR3 comprises 13 residues. The CDR3 is CASRVFSTGELFF. CDR3 bases: TGTGCCAGCAGGGTGTTCTCCACCGGGGAGCTGTTTTTT. Full variable domain (missing parts from reference TRBV7-8 and TRBJ2-2): GAGVSQSPRYKVAKRGQDVALRCDPISGHVSLFWYQQALGQGPEFLTYFQNEAQLDKSGLPSDRFFAERPEGSVSTLKIQRTQQEDSAVYLCASRVFSTGELFFGEGSRLTVL.

This clonotype was detected only a few times. The V gene is TRBV6-1, the J gene TRBJ1-2; no firm D call. Trimming stripped 3 bases from V and 4 bases from J, with 9 bases between. The CDR3 consists of 13 residues. The germline V gene has CDR1 MNHNS and CDR2 SASEGT. CDR3 region: CASSDSGTYGYTF. CDR3 coding DNA: TGTGCCAGCAGTGATTCCGGAACCTATGGCTACACCTTC.

In its sample, this clonotype was seen a few times. J is TRBJ2-5 and V is TRBV6-1; a weak D match, TRBD2 (6 bases). V was cut by 1 base and J by 2 bases, with 11 bases left in between. The CDR3 runs to 15 residues. The germline gives CDR1 MNHNS, CDR2 SASEGT. CDR3 in amino acids: CASSEVAGRQETQYF. The CDR3 DNA reads as TGTGCCAGCAGTGAAGTGGCAGGGAGGCAAGAGACCCAGTACTTC.

The chain combines TRBV20-1 with TRBJ1-5; D might be TRBD1 (6 bases). The V end lost 0 bases, the J end lost 6 bases, and 24 bases lay between the germline ends. This CDR3 has 18 amino acids. Germline-derived CDR1 and CDR2 are DFQATT and SNEGSKA (reference sequence). CDR3 residues: CSARDRRPGVSLVQPQHF. The CDR3 DNA reads TGCAGTGCTAGAGATAGGAGGCCAGGGGTGAGTCTAGTTCAGCCCCAGCATTTT.

The chain is built from TRBV24-1 and TRBJ2-3; D call uncertain. Trimming left V 3 bases short and J 2 bases short, with 8 bases between. The CDR3 length is 14 residues. Per the germline V gene, CDR1 is KGHDR and CDR2 is SFDVKD. The CDR3 loop is CATSDTRFTDTQYF. The CDR3 region has the DNA TGTGCCACCAGTGATACGAGGTTCACAGATACGCAGTATTTT.

This clonotype was counted only a few times. The rearrangement joins TRBV10-1 to TRBJ2-3; TRBD2 is a possible D gene (5 bases). The CDR3 is made up of 15 amino acids. CDR1 is WNHNN, CDR2 SYGVQD, per germline (reference sequence). V lost 3 bases to trimming and J lost 1 base, with 11 bases between them. The CDR3 region has the DNA TGCGCCAGCAGTGATGGTATGGGAGGCACAGATACGCAGTATTTT. Translation gives CASSDGMGGTDTQYF.

V and J are TRBV14 and TRBJ2-5; D not resolved. CDR1 is SGHDN, CDR2 FVKESK, per germline. CDR3 length equals 16 residues. V was cut by 4 bases and J by 0 bases, with 15 bases left in between. The CDR3 nucleotides read TGTGCCAGCAGCCTTCTTGGGAACGCAGACCAAGAGACCCAGTACTTC. Its protein is CASSLLGNADQETQYF. Full variable domain (missing parts from reference TRBV14 and TRBJ2-5): EAGVTQFPSHSVIEKGQTVTLRCDPISGHDNLYWYRRVMGKEIKFLLHFVKESKQDESGMPNNRFLAERTGGTYSTLKVQPAELEDSGVYFCASSLLGNADQETQYFGPGTRLLVL.

This clonotype was recorded a few times. CDR3 sequence (DNA): TGCAGTGCTAGCCCGCAAAACCCTAGCGGCGAGAATACGCAGTATTTT. Translating gives CSASPQNPSGENTQYF. This rearrangement joins TRBV20-1 to TRBJ2-3; 7 bases are shared with TRBD2. This CDR3 has 16 residues. In germline, CDR1 is DFQATT, CDR2 SNEGSKA (reference sequence). V lost 3 bases, J lost 7 bases, and 16 bases stayed unmatched.